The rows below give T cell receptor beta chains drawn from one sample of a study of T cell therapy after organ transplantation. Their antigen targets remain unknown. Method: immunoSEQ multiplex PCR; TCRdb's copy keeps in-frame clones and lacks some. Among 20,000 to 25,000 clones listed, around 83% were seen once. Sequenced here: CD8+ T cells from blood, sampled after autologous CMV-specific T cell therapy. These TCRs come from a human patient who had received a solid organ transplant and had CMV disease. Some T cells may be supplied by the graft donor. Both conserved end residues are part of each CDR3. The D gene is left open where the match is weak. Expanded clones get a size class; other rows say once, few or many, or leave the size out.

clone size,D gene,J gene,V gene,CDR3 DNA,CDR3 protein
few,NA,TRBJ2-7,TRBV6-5,TGTGCCAGCAGTCCTGGGGACAAATACGAGCAGTACTTC,CASSPGDKYEQYF
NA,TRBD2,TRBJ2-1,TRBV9,TGTGCCAGCAGCAGATCCAGCGGGAGGGCCTACAATGAGCAGTTCTTC,CASSRSSGRAYNEQFF
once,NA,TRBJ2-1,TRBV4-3,TGCGCCAGCAGCCAAGATTCGTCGGGGTACAATGAGCAGTTCTTC,CASSQDSSGYNEQFF
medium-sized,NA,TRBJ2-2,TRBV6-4,TGTGCCAGCAGTGAAAAGGACACCGGGGAGCTGTTTTTT,CASSEKDTGELFF
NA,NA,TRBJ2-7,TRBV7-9,TGTGCCAGCAGCTTAGCGGGCCCAGGGGACGAGCAGTACTTC,CASSLAGPGDEQYF
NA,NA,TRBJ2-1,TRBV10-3,TGTGCCATCAGACCAGATACAGGGCATGAGCAGTTCTTC,CAIRPDTGHEQFF
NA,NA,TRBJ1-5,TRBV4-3,TGCGCCAGCAGCCAAGTATGGCAGAGCAATCAGCCCCAGCATTTT,CASSQVWQSNQPQHF
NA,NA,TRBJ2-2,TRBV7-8,TGTGCCAGCAAAGGGGACATCGCATACCCAAACACCGGGGAGCTGTTTTTT,CASKGDIAYPNTGELFF
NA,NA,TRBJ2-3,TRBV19,TGTGCCAGTAGTCTCATTAGGCGCACAGATACGCAGTATTTT,CASSLIRRTDTQYF
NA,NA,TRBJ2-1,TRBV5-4,TGTGCCAGCAGCTTGGCACGGGAGCTCTACAATGAGCAGTTCTTC,CASSLARELYNEQFF
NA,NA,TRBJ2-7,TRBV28,TGTGCCAGCAGTTTAAATAGTTTCTGGTGGCAGGGACCCACCTACGAGCAGTACTTC,CASSLNSFWWQGPTYEQYF
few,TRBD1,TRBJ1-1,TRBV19,TGTGCCAGTAGTGCCGGGACAGGGGTCACTGAAGCTTTCTTT,CASSAGTGVTEAFF
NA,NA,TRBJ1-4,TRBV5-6,TGTGCCAGCAGCTCTGGGGGCAGCTTTAATGAAAAACTGTTTTTT,CASSSGGSFNEKLFF
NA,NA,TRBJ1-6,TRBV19,TGTGCCAGTAGAGTTGGAAATTCACCCCTCCACTTT,CASRVGNSPLHF
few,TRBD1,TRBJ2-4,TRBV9,TGTGCCAGCAGCCCAGGGGGAAACATTCAGTACTTC,CASSPGGNIQYF
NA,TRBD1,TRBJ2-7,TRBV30,TGTGCCTGGCGACAGGGTAACGAGCAGTACTTC,CAWRQGNEQYF